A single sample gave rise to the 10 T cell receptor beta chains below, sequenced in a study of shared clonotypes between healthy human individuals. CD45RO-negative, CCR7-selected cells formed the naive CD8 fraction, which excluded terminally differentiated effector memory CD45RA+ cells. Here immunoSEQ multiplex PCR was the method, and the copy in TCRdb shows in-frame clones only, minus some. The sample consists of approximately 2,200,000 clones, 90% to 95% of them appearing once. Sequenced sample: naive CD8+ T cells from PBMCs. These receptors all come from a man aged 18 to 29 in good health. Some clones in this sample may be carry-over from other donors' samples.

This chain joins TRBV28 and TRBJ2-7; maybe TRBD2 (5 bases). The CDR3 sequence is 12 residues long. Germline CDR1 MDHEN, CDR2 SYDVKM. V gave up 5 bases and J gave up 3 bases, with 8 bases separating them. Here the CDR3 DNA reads TGTGCCAGCAGTCGGGATGTCTACGAGCAGTACTTC. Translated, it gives CASSRDVYEQYF.

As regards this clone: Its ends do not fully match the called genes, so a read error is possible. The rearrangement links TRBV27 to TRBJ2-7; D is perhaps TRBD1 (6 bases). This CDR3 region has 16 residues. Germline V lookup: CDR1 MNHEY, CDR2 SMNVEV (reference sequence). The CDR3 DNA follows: TGTGCCAGCAGTCCTTTTGTCCGGGACACAGCCTACGAGCAGTGCTTC. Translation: CASSPFVRDTAYEQCF.

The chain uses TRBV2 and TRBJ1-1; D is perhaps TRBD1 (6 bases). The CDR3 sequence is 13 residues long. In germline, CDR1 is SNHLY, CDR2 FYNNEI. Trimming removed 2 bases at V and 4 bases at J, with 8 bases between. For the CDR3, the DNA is TGTGCCAGCAGTGAAACACAGGGCACTGAAGCTTTCTTT. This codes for CASSETQGTEAFF.

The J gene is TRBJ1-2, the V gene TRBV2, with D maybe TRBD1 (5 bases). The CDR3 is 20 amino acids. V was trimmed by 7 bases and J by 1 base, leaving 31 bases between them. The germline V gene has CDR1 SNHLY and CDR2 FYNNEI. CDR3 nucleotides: TGTGCCAGCAACGCATCCATACCGGGACCTCAAACCACGATTAACTATGGCTACACCTTC. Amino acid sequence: CASNASIPGPQTTINYGYTF.

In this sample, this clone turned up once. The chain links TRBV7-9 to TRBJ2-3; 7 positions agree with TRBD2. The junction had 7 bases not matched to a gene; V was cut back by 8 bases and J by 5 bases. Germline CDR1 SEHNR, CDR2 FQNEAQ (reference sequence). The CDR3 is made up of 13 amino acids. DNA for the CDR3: TGTGCCAGCCGTACGGGCGGGGGAGATACGCAGTATTTT. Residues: CASRTGGGDTQYF.

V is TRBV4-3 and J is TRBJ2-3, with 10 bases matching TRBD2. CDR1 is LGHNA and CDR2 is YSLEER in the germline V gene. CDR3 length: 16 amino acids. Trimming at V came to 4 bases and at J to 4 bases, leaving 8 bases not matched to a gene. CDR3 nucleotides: TGCGCCAGCAGCCGAGTTCTAGCGGGAGTTGCAGATACGCAGTATTTT. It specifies CASSRVLAGVADTQYF.

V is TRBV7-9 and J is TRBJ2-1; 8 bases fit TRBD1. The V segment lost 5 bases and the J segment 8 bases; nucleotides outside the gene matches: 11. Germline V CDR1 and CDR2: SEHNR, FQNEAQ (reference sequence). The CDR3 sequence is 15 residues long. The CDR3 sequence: CASSPTTGDLDEQFF. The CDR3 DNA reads TGTGCCAGCAGCCCCACGACAGGGGACCTGGATGAGCAGTTCTTC.

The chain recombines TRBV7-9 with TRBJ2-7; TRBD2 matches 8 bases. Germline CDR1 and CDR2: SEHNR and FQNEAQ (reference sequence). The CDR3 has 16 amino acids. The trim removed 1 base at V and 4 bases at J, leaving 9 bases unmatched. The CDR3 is CASSLDGSGTIYEQYF. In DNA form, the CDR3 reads TGTGCCAGCAGCTTAGACGGTAGCGGGACAATTTACGAGCAGTACTTC.

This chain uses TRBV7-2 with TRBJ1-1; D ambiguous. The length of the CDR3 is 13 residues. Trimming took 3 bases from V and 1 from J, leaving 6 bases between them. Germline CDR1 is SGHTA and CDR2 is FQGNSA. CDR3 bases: TGTGCCAGCAGCTTGTGGGGGAACACTGAAGCTTTCTTT. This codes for CASSLWGNTEAFF. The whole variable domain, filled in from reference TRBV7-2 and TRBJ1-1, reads GAGVSQSPSNKVTEKGKDVELRCDPISGHTALYWYRQSLGQGLEFLIYFQGNSAPDKSGLPSDRFSAERTGGSVSTLTIQRTQQEDSAVYLCASSLWGNTEAFFGQGTRLTVV.

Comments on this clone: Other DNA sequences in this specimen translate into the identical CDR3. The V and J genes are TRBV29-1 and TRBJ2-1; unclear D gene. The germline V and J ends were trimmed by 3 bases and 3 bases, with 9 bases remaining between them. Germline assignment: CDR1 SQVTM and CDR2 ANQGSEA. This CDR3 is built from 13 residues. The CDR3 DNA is TGCAGCGTTGACGGGCTTGGCTACAATGAGCAGTTCTTC. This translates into CSVDGLGYNEQFF.